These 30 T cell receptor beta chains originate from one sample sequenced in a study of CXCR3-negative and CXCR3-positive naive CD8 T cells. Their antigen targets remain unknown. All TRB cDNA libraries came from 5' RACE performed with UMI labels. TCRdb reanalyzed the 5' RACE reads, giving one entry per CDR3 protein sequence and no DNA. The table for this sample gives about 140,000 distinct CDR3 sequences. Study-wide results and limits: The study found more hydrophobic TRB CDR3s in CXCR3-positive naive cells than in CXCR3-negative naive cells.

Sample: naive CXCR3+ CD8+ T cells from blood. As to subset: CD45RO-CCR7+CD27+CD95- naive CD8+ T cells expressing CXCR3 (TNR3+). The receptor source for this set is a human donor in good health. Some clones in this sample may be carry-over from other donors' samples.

The CDR3 is CASSGNYYEQYF. This chain connects TRBV5-5 to TRBJ2-7. The germline V gene encodes CDR1 SGHKS and CDR2 YYEKEE (reference sequence). This CDR3 region has 12 residues.

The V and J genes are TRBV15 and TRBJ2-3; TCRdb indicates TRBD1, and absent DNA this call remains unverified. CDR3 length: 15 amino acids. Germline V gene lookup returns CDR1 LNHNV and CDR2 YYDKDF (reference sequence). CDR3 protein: CATSRGTVSTDTQYF.

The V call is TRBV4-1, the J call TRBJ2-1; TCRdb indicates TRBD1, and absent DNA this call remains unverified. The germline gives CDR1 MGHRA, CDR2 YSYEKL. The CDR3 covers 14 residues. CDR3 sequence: CASSPPGKWNEQFF.

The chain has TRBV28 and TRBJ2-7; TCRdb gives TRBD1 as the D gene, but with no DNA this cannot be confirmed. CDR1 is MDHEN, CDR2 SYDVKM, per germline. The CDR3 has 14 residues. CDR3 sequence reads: CASSLHDRAHEQYF. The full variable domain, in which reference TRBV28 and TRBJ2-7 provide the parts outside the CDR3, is DVKVTQSSRYLVKRTGEKVFLECVQDMDHENMFWYRQDPGLGLRLIYFSYDVKMKEKGDIPEGYSVSREKKERFSLILESASTNQTSMYLCASSLHDRAHEQYFGPGTRLTVT.

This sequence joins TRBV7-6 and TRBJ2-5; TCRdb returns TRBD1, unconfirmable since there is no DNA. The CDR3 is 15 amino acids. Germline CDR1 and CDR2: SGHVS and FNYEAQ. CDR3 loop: CASSHDRTYQETQYF.

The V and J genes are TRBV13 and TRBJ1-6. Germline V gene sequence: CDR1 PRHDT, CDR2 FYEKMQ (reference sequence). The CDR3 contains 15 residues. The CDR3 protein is CASRRGSSYNSPLHF.

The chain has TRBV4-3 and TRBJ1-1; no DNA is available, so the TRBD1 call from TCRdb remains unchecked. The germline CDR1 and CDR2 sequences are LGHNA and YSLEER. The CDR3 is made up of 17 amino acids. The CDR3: CASSQSSGALGDTEAFF.

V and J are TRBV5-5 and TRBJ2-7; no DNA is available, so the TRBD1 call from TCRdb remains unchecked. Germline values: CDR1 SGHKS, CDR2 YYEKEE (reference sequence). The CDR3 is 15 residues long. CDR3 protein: CASSSPGQGFNEQYF.

The CDR3 sequence is CAGRRAGALNEQFF. V is TRBV28 and J is TRBJ2-1; absent DNA, TCRdb's TRBD1 call cannot be checked. Germline V lookup: CDR1 MDHEN, CDR2 SYDVKM. This CDR3 is built from 14 residues.

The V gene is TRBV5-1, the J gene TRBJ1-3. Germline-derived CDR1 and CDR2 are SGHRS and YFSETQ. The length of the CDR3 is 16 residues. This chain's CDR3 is CASSSDPFYSGNTIYF. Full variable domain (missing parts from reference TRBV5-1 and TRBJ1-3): KAGVTQTPRYLIKTRGQQVTLSCSPISGHRSVSWYQQTPGQGLQFLFEYFSETQRNKGNFPGRFSGRQFSNSRSEMNVSTLELGDSALYLCASSSDPFYSGNTIYFGEGSWLTVV.

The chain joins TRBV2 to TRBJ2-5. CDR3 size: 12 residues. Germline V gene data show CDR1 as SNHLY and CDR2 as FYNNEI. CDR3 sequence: CASSEALRDQYF.

The chain's CDR3 is CASSPTTDTQYF. The chain links TRBV5-5 to TRBJ2-3. Per germline, CDR1 SGHKS and CDR2 YYEKEE (reference sequence). This CDR3 is 12 amino acids long.

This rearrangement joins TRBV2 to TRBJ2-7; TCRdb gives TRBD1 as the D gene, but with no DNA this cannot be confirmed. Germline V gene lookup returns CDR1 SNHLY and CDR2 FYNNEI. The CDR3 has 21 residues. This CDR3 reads CASSEAPWERNRDRLTYEQYF.

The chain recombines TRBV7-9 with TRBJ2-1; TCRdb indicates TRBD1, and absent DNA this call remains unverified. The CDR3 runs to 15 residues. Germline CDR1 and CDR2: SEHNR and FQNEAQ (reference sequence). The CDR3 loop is CASTLRRTGNDEQFF. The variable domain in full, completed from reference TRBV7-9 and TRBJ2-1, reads DTGVSQNPRHKITKRGQNVTFRCDPISEHNRLYWYRQTLGQGPEFLTYFQNEAQLEKSRLLSDRFSAERPKGSFSTLEIQRTEQGDSAMYLCASTLRRTGNDEQFFGPGTRLTVL.

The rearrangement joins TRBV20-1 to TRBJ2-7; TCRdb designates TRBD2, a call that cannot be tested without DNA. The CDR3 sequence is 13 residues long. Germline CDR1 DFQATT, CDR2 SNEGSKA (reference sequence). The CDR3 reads CSARQGGPYEQYF.

The CDR3 sequence: CSVETSGALDTQYF. The chain recombines TRBV29-1 with TRBJ2-3; the D call from TCRdb, TRBD2, cannot be confirmed without DNA. Germline lookup yields CDR1 SQVTM and CDR2 ANQGSEA. This CDR3 has 14 amino acids.

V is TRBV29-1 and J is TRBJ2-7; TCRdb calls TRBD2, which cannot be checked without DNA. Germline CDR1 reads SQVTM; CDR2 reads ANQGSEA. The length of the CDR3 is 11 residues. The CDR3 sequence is CSVAMRGEQYF.

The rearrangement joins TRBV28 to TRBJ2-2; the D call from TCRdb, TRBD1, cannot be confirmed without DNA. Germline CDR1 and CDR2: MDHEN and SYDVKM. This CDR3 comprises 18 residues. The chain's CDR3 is CASSHLRVDRGRTGELFF.

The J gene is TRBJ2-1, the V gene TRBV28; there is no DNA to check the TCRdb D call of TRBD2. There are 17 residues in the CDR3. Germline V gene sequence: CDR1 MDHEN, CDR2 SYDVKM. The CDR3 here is CASAISPAAQTYNEQFF.

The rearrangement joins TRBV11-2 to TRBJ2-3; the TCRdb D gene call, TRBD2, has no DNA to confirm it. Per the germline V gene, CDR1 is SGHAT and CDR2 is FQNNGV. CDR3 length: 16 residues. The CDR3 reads CASSLVASVSGDTQYF.

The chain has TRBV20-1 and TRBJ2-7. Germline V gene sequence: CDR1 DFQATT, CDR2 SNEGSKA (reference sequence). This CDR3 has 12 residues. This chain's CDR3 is CSARWLGYEQYF.

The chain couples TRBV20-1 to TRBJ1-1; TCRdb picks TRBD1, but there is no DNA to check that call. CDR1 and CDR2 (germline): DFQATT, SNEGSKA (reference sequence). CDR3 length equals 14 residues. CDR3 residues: CSAVQAGWSPEAFF.

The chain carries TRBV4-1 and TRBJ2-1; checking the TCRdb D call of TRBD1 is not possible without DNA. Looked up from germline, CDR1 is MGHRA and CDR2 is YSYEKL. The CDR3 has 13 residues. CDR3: CASSQDPLNWMFF.

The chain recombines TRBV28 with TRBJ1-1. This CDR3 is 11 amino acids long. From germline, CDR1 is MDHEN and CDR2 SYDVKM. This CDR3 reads CASEANTEAFF.

This chain's CDR3 is CASSRTGSYTGELFF. The V gene is TRBV3-1, the J gene TRBJ2-2. CDR1 LGHDT and CDR2 YNNKEL come from the germline V gene (reference sequence). This CDR3 has 15 amino acids.

CDR3 region: CASSSSGTSNQPQHF. The chain combines TRBV7-9 with TRBJ1-5; the TCRdb D gene call, TRBD1, has no DNA to confirm it. This CDR3 is built from 15 residues. Looked up from germline, CDR1 is SEHNR and CDR2 is FQNEAQ (reference sequence).

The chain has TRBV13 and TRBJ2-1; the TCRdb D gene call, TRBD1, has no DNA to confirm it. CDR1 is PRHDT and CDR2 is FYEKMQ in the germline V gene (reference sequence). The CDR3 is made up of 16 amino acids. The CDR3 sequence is CASTELGQGAYNEQFF.

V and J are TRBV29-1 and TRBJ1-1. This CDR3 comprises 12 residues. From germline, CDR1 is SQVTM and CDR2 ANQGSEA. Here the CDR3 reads CSVDVMNTEAFF. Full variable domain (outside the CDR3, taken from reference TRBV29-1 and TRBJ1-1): SAVISQKPSRDICQRGTSLTIQCQVDSQVTMMFWYRQQPGQSLTLIATANQGSEATYESGFVIDKFPISRPNLTFSTLTVSNMSPEDSSIYLCSVDVMNTEAFFGQGTRLTVV.

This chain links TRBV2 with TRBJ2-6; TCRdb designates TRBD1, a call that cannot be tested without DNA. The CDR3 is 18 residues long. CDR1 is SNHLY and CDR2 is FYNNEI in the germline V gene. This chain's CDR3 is CASSGKQGALSGANVLTF.

The CDR3 protein is CASSVVGASYNEQFF. This chain uses TRBV9 with TRBJ2-1; TCRdb lists TRBD1, though no DNA is available to test this call. Germline CDR1 reads SGDLS; CDR2 reads YYNGEE. This CDR3 has 15 residues.